Below, one T cell receptor beta chain is given with its context. Antigen specificity is unknown. The sample is drawn from a study of T cell responses to AZD1222 COVID-19 vaccine. Broader study findings: Recipients of AZD1222 seropositive at baseline numbered only five or six.

The junction had 12 bases not matched to a gene; V was cut back by 3 bases and J by 9 bases. This CDR3 comprises 17 residues. Germline V CDR1 and CDR2: SGDLS, YYNGEE. Sequencing was performed with immunoSEQ multiplex PCR; in TCRdb, only in-frame clones are kept and a portion is missing. The sample holds roughly 170,000 clones; roughly 88% are singletons and the top ten take more than 0.4%. This chain links TRBV9 with TRBJ1-6, with 10 bases lining up with TRBD1. The TCR comes from an adult in good health. The sequencing here drew on peripheral blood, taken on day 0 of AZD1222 vaccination. The CDR3 sequence is CASSGREAGQGLSPLHF. CDR3 bases: TGTGCCAGCAGCGGACGTGAGGCGGGACAGGGGCTTTCACCCCTCCACTTT.